This T cell receptor (beta chain) is drawn from a study of blood T cell repertoires in COVID-19. This clone was seen only a few times. Unmatched junction bases numbered 8, after V lost 2 bases and J lost 5 bases. Germline CDR1 and CDR2: LGHDT and YNNKEL (reference sequence). CDR3 size: 15 residues. Per the study methods: Reference gene primer amplification yielded estimated nucleated cell counts. Some clones are missing from TCRdb's copy, which holds only in-frame ones; the method was immunoSEQ multiplex PCR. V, J and clone size are those of that table, while D and trimming were read from the DNA. The table has tens of thousands of clones, over 70% seen once; the top ten hold around 5%.

The material sequenced was peripheral blood. This receptor was taken from a man aged 50 to 59 with active or convalescent COVID-19. The chain uses TRBV3-1 (or the pseudogene TRBV3-2) and TRBJ1-1, with 7 bases fitting TRBD1. The CDR3, as DNA: TGTGCCAGCAGCCAATCATGGATCAGGGGGACTGAAGCTTTCTTT. It specifies CASSQSWIRGTEAFF.